This T cell receptor beta chain was recovered during a study of blood T cell repertoires in COVID-19 (dated by TCRdb to the early 2020s). The study in broad terms: The collaborator samples originated in the United States, Italy and Spain and spanned the acute and convalescent phases of COVID-19. The prospective study material was composed of cDNA or gDNA derived from T cells, B-cell-depleted T cells, or PBMCs. Subjects who had been exposed to COVID-19, were actively infected with it, or had recovered from it provided the deeply sampled blood TCRbeta repertoires that made up the dataset. The repertoires were made available in a free public database intended to serve as a resource for research on the immune response to SARS-CoV-2. The samples were drawn from two sources: the first 160 participants of the ongoing ImmuneRACE study, and 950 to 1,500 subjects contributed by 6 global collaborators. The sample metadata nearly always contained a de-identified subject ID, COVID-19 status, age in years and sex. Where available, HLA class I and class II types were taken from metadata supplied by the sample provider and were not determined by assay-based typing.

Comments on this clone: Its antigen remains undetermined. There are no base qualities to consult, and no much larger clone falls within one base.

The immunoSEQ Assay, a bias-controlled multiplex PCR, was used to amplify TCRbeta CDR3 regions from genomic DNA. In the paper's pipeline: The number of nucleated cells in each sample was estimated by amplification of reference gene primers within the assay. Sequence reads were collapsed and filtered to measure the absolute abundance of every unique TCRbeta CDR3 rearrangement. For each sample, productive Simpson clonality was calculated as the square root of Simpson's diversity index over productive rearrangements. TCRdb took over this immuneACCESS table, retaining in-frame rearrangements with V and J assigned. Such tables are incomplete; in checked studies, under half of the missing clones stem from an unresolved V gene, and the remainder is unexplained. V and J calls and clone size are those listed in that table; D and trimming were worked out from the DNA. Within this sample are more than 85,000 clones, with about 87% of them counted one time only. The ten largest clones represent around 4% of the sample.

Inclusive of the bounding cysteine and phenylalanine, the CDR3 is 15 residues long. Only the CDR3 part of the read is kept: 45 bases, read in frame from the first base. V loses 4 bases at its end and J loses 5 bases; junction bases beyond the gene matches: 5. CDR1 and CDR2 are read off the germline V gene as SGHRS and YFSETQ. Points the paper makes about the study in general: The amount of clinical and demographic metadata varied by source and participant and was provided uncurated.

One collaborating source in Seattle enrolled patients while the patients were actively infected and followed the patients over time throughout the course of disease. The collaborating institutions used their own protocols to collect whole blood in K2EDTA tubes. For TCRbeta analysis, collaborators shipped samples as frozen whole blood, isolated PBMCs, or DNA extracted from either of those sample types. The chain couples TRBV5-1 to TRBJ1-6; a stretch of 8 junction bases matches TRBD1. Sequenced: peripheral blood. The TCR originated in a human donor with COVID-19, enrolled during active disease. The donor label of this sample is uncertain. The CDR3 here reads CASSRGTGDNSPLHF. The sequenced DNA: TGCGCCAGCAGCCGTGGGACAGGTGATAATTCACCCCTCCACTTT.